The 12 T cell receptor beta chains below were found in one sample sequenced in a study of shared clonotypes between healthy human individuals. Method: immunoSEQ multiplex PCR; TCRdb's copy keeps in-frame clones and lacks some. There are around 2.3 million clones in the sample; 90% to 96% occur only once, and around 0.13% lies in the top ten. Specimen: naive CD4+ T cells sorted from blood. The subset is: CD45RA+ positively selected. The receptor set was obtained from a man younger than 35 in good health.

The genes are TRBV5-1 and TRBJ2-4; 7 bases are shared with TRBD1. Unmatched junction bases numbered 12, after V lost 4 bases and J lost 8 bases. CDR1 SGHRS and CDR2 YFSETQ come from the germline V gene. CDR3 size: 15 residues. DNA of the CDR3: TGCGCCAGCAGCCCACTGGGACAGACCCGAGACATTCAGTACTTC. It specifies CASSPLGQTRDIQYF.

J is TRBJ2-7 and V is TRBV7-2; TRBD1 might be the D (6 bases). Deletions cut 1 base from V and 0 bases from J, with 16 bases between. CDR1 is SGHTA, CDR2 FQGNSA, per germline. This CDR3 has 17 amino acids. CDR3 sequence (DNA): TGTGCCAGCAGCTTAGAAAGTAGACAGGACCCCTCCTACGAGCAGTACTTC. It translates to CASSLESRQDPSYEQYF.

V and J are TRBV6-6 and TRBJ2-1; D not certain. Germline CDR1 is MNHNY and CDR2 is SVGAGI (reference sequence). The CDR3 contains 15 residues. Trimming took 0 bases from V and 6 from J, leaving 12 bases between them. CDR3 residues: CASSYSVGLSNEQFF. The CDR3 region has the DNA TGTGCCAGCAGTTACTCGGTAGGGCTGAGCAATGAGCAGTTCTTC.

The gene calls are TRBV29-1 and TRBJ2-5, with TRBD2 as a possible D gene (5 bases). This CDR3 is 13 amino acids long. Between the trimmed V and J ends, which lost 1 base and 2 bases, there was a span of 8 bases. CDR1 is SQVTM and CDR2 is ANQGSEA in the germline V gene. CDR3 sequence: CSVEARGQETQYF. The CDR3 DNA reads as TGCAGCGTTGAAGCCCGGGGTCAAGAGACCCAGTACTTC.

V is TRBV19 and J is TRBJ2-7; D call uncertain. Trimming cost V 3 bases and J 4 bases, with 13 bases left between them. This CDR3 contains 14 residues. In germline, CDR1 is LNHDA, CDR2 SQIVND (reference sequence). CDR3 sequence (DNA): TGTGCCAGTAGTATCCTTAGCACACCGTACGAGCAGTACTTC. It codes for CASSILSTPYEQYF.

V gene TRBV27 combines with J gene TRBJ2-4, with 9 bases identical to TRBD1. From germline, CDR1 is MNHEY and CDR2 SMNVEV (reference sequence). The CDR3 length is 16 residues. J lost 6 bases, V lost 4 bases, and 10 bases had no gene match. CDR3 region: CASSSWDRVSGNIQYF. The DNA for the CDR3 is TGTGCCAGCAGTTCTTGGGACAGGGTATCGGGAAACATTCAGTACTTC.

The J gene is TRBJ2-1, the V gene TRBV18; 11 nucleotides line up with TRBD1. This CDR3 has 17 residues. V lost 6 bases and J lost 7; bases outside the gene matches: 14. CDR1 is KGHSH and CDR2 is LQKENI in the germline V gene. The CDR3 DNA reads as TGTGCCAGCTCCCGTGGACAGGGGGCGCCAGTCGTGAATGAGCAGTTCTTC. Translation gives CASSRGQGAPVVNEQFF.

CDR3 coding DNA: TGCGCCAGCAGCCAGGAAAACATTCAGTACTTC. Protein: CASSQENIQYF. The chain links TRBV4-1 to TRBJ2-4; no clear D gene. V was clipped by 3 bases and J by 5 bases, with 2 bases between them. The CDR3 is made up of 11 amino acids. The germline V gene encodes CDR1 MGHRA and CDR2 YSYEKL.

The CDR3 DNA is TGTGCCAGCAGGTCCCGAGGTCAGGAAAAACTGTTTTTT. Its translation is CASRSRGQEKLFF. The gene calls are TRBV11-2 and TRBJ1-4; no reliable D call. CDR1 is SGHAT and CDR2 is FQNNGV in the germline V gene. The CDR3 is 13 amino acids. V was cut by 6 bases and J by 8 bases, with 13 bases left in between.

The gene calls are TRBV30 and TRBJ2-7, with D perhaps TRBD1 (5 bases). The V gene lost 4 bases and the J gene lost 2 bases, with 12 bases spanning the gap. Germline V gene lookup returns CDR1 GTSNPN and CDR2 SVGIG (reference sequence). This CDR3 has 13 residues. The CDR3 DNA follows: TGTGCCTGGATGGGCGACAGACCCTACGAGCAGTACTTC. Its protein is CAWMGDRPYEQYF.

The CDR3 protein is CASSLEVSGINTQYF. The CDR3 nucleotides read TGTGCCAGCAGCTTAGAGGTTAGCGGGATAAATACGCAGTATTTT. This chain uses TRBV7-2 with TRBJ2-3; 8 bases line up with TRBD2. V lost 1 base, J lost 7 bases, and 7 bases stayed unmatched. This CDR3 is built from 15 residues. Germline loops: CDR1 SGHTA, CDR2 FQGNSA.

In nucleotides, the CDR3 is TGTGCCTGGAGTGTATCGGGAGATTCGACCCAGCATTTT. Translated: CAWSVSGDSTQHF. The chain employs TRBV30 and TRBJ1-5; D is ambiguous. The CDR3 runs 13 residues. CDR1 is GTSNPN, CDR2 SVGIG, per germline (reference sequence). V lost 0 bases, J lost 11 bases, and 14 bases lay in between.